The next 7 T cell receptor beta chains were all read from a single sample in a study of CD8+CD57+ T cells in acquired aplastic anemia. Patients picked for sequencing had shown CD8+CD57+ cell expansion detected by flow cytometry. TCR beta VDJ combinations and CDR3 sequences were profiled from genomic DNA. TCRdb analysed the reads with MiXCR anew, one entry per CDR3 protein. This sample carries 200,000 to 300,000 distinct CDR3 sequences, approximately 45% of them seen once, and the ten largest clones take 7.8%. Sequencing was done on a sample of sorted CD4+, CD8+, or CD8+CD57+ T cells (not recorded which) from PBMCs. The receptors were gathered from a human donor with aplastic anemia.

The table lists this clonotype with many counts. CDR3: CASRSGTTTEAFF. In DNA form, the CDR3 reads TGTGCCAGCAGATCCGGGACAACCACTGAAGCTTTCTTT. This chain joins TRBV7-9 and TRBJ1-1; maybe TRBD1 (6 bases). The germline V gene has CDR1 SEHNR and CDR2 FQNEAQ (reference sequence). This CDR3 has 13 residues. V was cut by 6 bases and J by 4 bases, with 12 bases left in between. Full variable domain (outside the CDR3, taken from reference TRBV7-9 and TRBJ1-1): DTGVSQNPRHKITKRGQNVTFRCDPISEHNRLYWYRQTLGQGPEFLTYFQNEAQLEKSRLLSDRFSAERPKGSFSTLEIQRTEQGDSAMYLCASRSGTTTEAFFGQGTRLTVV.

The CDR3 reads CASGSDYGYTF. The DNA of the CDR3 is TGTGCTAGTGGCTCGGACTATGGCTACACCTTC. This chain connects TRBV12-5 to TRBJ1-2; D not certain. Germline CDR1 and CDR2: LGHNT and FRNRAP. This CDR3 spans 11 amino acids. V was pared by 6 bases and J by 3 bases, with 5 bases between.

The chain couples TRBV10-2 to TRBJ1-3; D remains ambiguous. CDR3 length: 13 residues. Trimming stripped 4 bases from V and 0 bases from J, with 4 bases between. Germline V gene data show CDR1 as WSHSY and CDR2 as SAAADI. In DNA form, the CDR3 reads TGCGCCAGCAGTGCAAACTCTGGAAACACCATATATTTT. This codes for CASSANSGNTIYF.

In this sample, this clonotype turned up many times. The chain is built from TRBV25-1 and TRBJ2-1, with TRBD2 matching 7 bases. The CDR3 has 14 amino acids. The ends lost 8 bases at V and 0 bases at J; junction bases unmatched: 4. Germline V CDR1 and CDR2: MGHDK, SYGVNS. CDR3 region: CASGGGTSYNEQFF. CDR3 in DNA: TGTGCCAGCGGCGGGGGTACCTCCTACAATGAGCAGTTCTTC.

This chain connects TRBV4-1 to TRBJ2-5; D possibly corresponds to TRBD2 (7 bases). The CDR3 length is 15 residues. Germline V gene data show CDR1 as MGHRA and CDR2 as YSYEKL. The ends were cut back, 0 bases at V and 4 bases at J, with 12 bases in the middle. The CDR3 spells CASSQDDGGRETQYF. The CDR3 coding sequence is TGCGCCAGCAGCCAAGATGACGGGGGGCGAGAGACCCAGTACTTC.

This clonotype has only a few counts. This chain joins TRBV6-6 and TRBJ1-1, with 8 bases lining up with TRBD1. The CDR3 sequence is 16 residues long. After removal of 5 bases from V and 1 base from J, the junction contained 9 bases not matched to a gene. Germline CDR1 and CDR2: MNHNY and SVGAGI (reference sequence). The CDR3 DNA is TGTGCCAGCAGTGAATTGGCCGGGACAGGGAACACTGAAGCTTTCTTT. This sequence encodes CASSELAGTGNTEAFF.

As for this clonotype: One base away lies a much larger clone, so this may be a sequencing read error. The chain couples TRBV4-3 to TRBJ2-1; D is unresolved. This CDR3 has 13 residues. The V gene's germline CDR1 is LGHNA and CDR2 YSLEER. Trimming left V 8 bases short and J 6 bases short, with 14 bases between. Here the CDR3 DNA reads TGCGCCAGCGGCCTTAGCTCGGGCAATGAGCAGTTCTTC. It encodes CASGLSSGNEQFF.